Described below is a single T cell receptor (beta chain) sequence and its context. With a J-beta primer mix and a sample-barcoded 5' primer, a second PCR ran about 6 to 11 cycles. TCRdb reprocessed the 5' RACE reads via MiXCR and lists one record per CDR3 protein. The sample records about 1,600,000 distinct CDR3 sequences, 40% to 50% being singletons. Every participating donor contributed around 9.5 milliliters of peripheral blood through a draw. Germline lookup yields CDR1 SNHLY and CDR2 FYNNEI. The CDR3 totals 16 residues. The V and J ends lost 2 bases and 5 bases, in that order; junction bases with no gene match: 7. The sample is drawn from a study of blood T cells in healthy people across ages.

The specimen was blood. This clonotype originated in a woman under 30 in good health. The chain carries TRBV2 and TRBJ2-2, with 8 bases fitting TRBD2. The CDR3 nucleotides read TGTGCCAGCAGTGAAAAGGGTCAGCGGGGGACCGGGGAGCTGTTTTTT. It yields the protein CASSEKGQRGTGELFF.